The clone carrying this TCR beta chain has a count of ten or more. These data are taken from a study of CD8 T cells in ankylosing spondylitis. The CDR3 covers 15 residues. CDR1 SEHNR and CDR2 FQNEAQ come from the germline V gene (reference sequence). The V end was cut by 1 base, the J end by 1 base, with 8 bases between. One entry per CDR3 protein, called by TCRdb with MiXCR from the 5' RACE reads. This table holds about 140,000 distinct CDR3 sequences, around 6.6% found once. The chain carries TRBV7-9 and TRBJ1-3; D is undetermined. The clonotype comes from a female donor with ankylosing spondylitis or in good health (not recorded which). The sample consisted of blood, either unsorted or a sorted T cell fraction (not recorded which). As DNA, the CDR3 is TGTGCCAGCAGCTTAGTTCTGGGATCTGGAAACACCATATATTTT. Amino acid sequence: CASSLVLGSGNTIYF.